This T cell receptor beta chain was sequenced for a study of cytomegalovirus exposure and HLA in healthy donors. Study overall: It was reported in a later analysis that the same platform had been used for the 110 or so validation repertoires as for the 550 to 700 first-cohort repertoires. Findings and caveats of the study: According to a subsequent analysis, TCR clusters identified in the first cohort showed a tendency to co-occur across the roughly 110 validation repertoires. The majority of TCR sequences were rare, yet some public TCRs appeared in many donors.

Profiling relied on immunoSEQ multiplex PCR, and the TCRdb table lists in-frame clones only, not all of them. This sample has over 60,000 clones, with roughly 95% found just once. A note on this clone: Its antigen is not known.

V dropped 5 bases and J dropped 3; count of bases not matched to a gene: 6. The CDR3 sequence is 14 residues long. Per the germline V gene, CDR1 is SGHTA and CDR2 is FQGNSA. This TCR was recovered from a man aged 18-30 years in good health and CMV-seronegative. The gene calls are TRBV7-2 and TRBJ2-7, with TRBD1 matching over 8 bases. The sequenced sample was PBMCs. Written as DNA, the CDR3 is TGTGCCAGCAGCCCGATCGACAGGGGCTACGAGCAGTACTTC. Translation: CASSPIDRGYEQYF.